This T cell receptor beta chain emerged from a study of T-cell memory formation after mild COVID-19. The trim removed 6 bases at V and 0 bases at J, leaving 3 bases unmatched. Germline V gene sequence: CDR1 DFQATT, CDR2 SNEGSKA (reference sequence). CDR3 size: 14 residues. TCR alpha and TCR beta cDNA libraries carrying sample barcodes and UMIs were produced by 5'RACE using constant-segment primers. One entry per CDR3 protein, called by TCRdb with MiXCR from the 5' RACE reads. The sample has about 430,000 distinct CDR3 sequences, around 24% seen once; the top ten hold roughly 8.9%. This clonotype was seen a handful of times.

The chain is built from TRBV20-1 and TRBJ2-2; 8 bases are shared with TRBD1. Sequenced input: PBMCs or a T cell subset sorted from them (not recorded which). The TCR was taken from an adult woman who had mild COVID-19 (a few samples of this study predate the infection). Cell type and time point are not known. This CDR3 is CSAQGAANTGELFF. The CDR3 region has the DNA TGCAGTGCGCAGGGGGCAGCGAACACCGGGGAGCTGTTTTTT.